This TCR beta chain derives from a study of STAT5B mutations in CD4+ large granular lymphocyte leukemia. General observations from the study: TRBV06-family usage was enriched in top patient clones (8/27) versus controls (2/35).

Sequencing was performed with immunoSEQ multiplex PCR; in TCRdb, only in-frame clones are kept and a portion is missing. There are more than 25,000 clones in the sample; 65% to 85% occur only once, and about 1% lies in the top ten. Only one count was recorded for this clone. Its target is unknown. The CDR3 consists of 13 residues. Germline-derived CDR1 and CDR2 are MDHEN and SYDVKM. Germline trimming cut 5 bases from V and 6 bases from J; bases unmatched to any gene: 5. Sequencing was done on a sample of CD4+ T cells from blood buffy coats. The chain has TRBV28 and TRBJ2-3; TRBD1 agrees at 7 bases. The sequence came from a human donor in good health. CDR3 DNA: TGTGCCAGCAGTCGACAGGGAAGGGATACGCAGTATTTT. Its protein is CASSRQGRDTQYF.